A single T cell receptor (beta chain) is shown here with its context. Its antigen has not been determined. The input lacks base qualities; no much larger clone sits a single base away. Taken from cysteine to phenylalanine, the CDR3 has 14 residues. The only DNA kept is the CDR3, 42 bases in frame from the first base. Per the germline V gene, MGHRA is the CDR1 and YSYEKL is the CDR2. The germline ends are 6 bases apart after V is trimmed by 0 bases and J by 0 bases. The data stem from a study of shared clonotypes between healthy human individuals (dated by TCRdb to the early 2020s). Describing the broader study: Two women and three men aged 18 to 49 years were included in the cohort. For each donor, three plates each were used for CD4 naive and CD4 memory, two plates were used for CD8 naive, and one plate was used for CD8 memory. To estimate repertoire size and how much clonotypes are shared between individuals, the study performed deep sequencing of blood TCR repertoires from 4 to 6 healthy adults. Different laboratories and diverse techniques were used to prepare libraries and sequence TCR repertoires, to increase sequencing depth and limit assay-specific biases. Leukapheresis yielded between about 0.85 and 9.5 billion PBMCs per donor.

The donors were healthy, HIV-negative adults with no recently reported acute infections or vaccinations. All donors were Caucasian adults living in Nashville, Tennessee, USA. CD8 memory samples were composed of magnetically selected CD45RO+ cells combined with CCR7-negative CD45RA+ effector memory (TemRA) cells. Blood was collected by leukapheresis, and PBMCs were isolated by Ficoll-Histopaque density gradient centrifugation and then cryopreserved in liquid nitrogen vapor phase. Analytical flow cytometry was used to check the purity and quantity of each magnetically sorted T cell population. Genomic DNA was isolated from each sorted fraction and quantified by UV absorbance on a Nanodrop 2000c. Points the paper makes about the study in general: Clonotypes shared by all four sorted-subset donors showed higher generation probabilities than non-shared clonotypes. Based on pairwise subsampling, the degree of clonotype sharing among donors was expected to be affected by sequencing depth. Because the study included a small number of donors, the genetic and exposure-history diversity represented was limited. Sampling was restricted to blood, and TCR repertoires in tissues likely differ from the TCR repertoires found in blood. When several donors were compared, the shared fraction of clonotypes was 5% to 6.5% for naive CD4, over 3% for naive CD8, roughly 2.5% for memory CD4, and 0.3% to 0.5% for memory CD8. Naive subsets generally had larger estimated clonotype richness than memory subsets. Rarefaction of sorted-subset datasets indicated incomplete sequencing despite the large sequencing depth.

Using the deep immunoSEQ assay, multiplex PCR amplified TCR CDR3 regions from genomic DNA. For each cell subset, the extracted genomic DNA was distributed evenly across all wells of several immunoSEQ 96-well plates, and each plate served as one replicate. For sorted subsets, each replicate PCR was loaded with 200 ng genomic DNA, equivalent to 30,000 or so T cell genomes. Purified libraries were measured with a Qubit 3.0 fluorometer, size-checked on a Bioanalyzer 2100, and measured again with the KAPA Library Quantification kit. Every immunoSEQ 96-well plate was sequenced on a separate single-read 150-cycle Illumina NextSeq 550 flow cell. On the study's bioinformatics: Because only junctional sequences without quality scores were contained in the immunoSEQ output, filtering matching that applied to full-length reads could not be performed. To assign V/J genes and CDR3, sequences were annotated against IMGT germline references using PyIR, a Python wrapper for IgBLAST v1.9. Reads with weak V/J assignments (E-value above 1e-6), missing CDR3, stop codons, out-of-frame junctions, or ambiguous translated residues were removed. V3J clonotypes were defined as sequences sharing an identical inferred V gene, J gene, and CDR3 amino acid sequence. The percentage overlap between two repertoires was calculated by dividing the number of shared unique clonotypes by the size of the smaller repertoire. Richness of each repertoire was evaluated using RTK rarefaction, the Chao1 estimator, and Recon v2.1 estimates of unobserved clonotypes. Generation probabilities for all TCRbeta clonotypes obtained by the gDNA method from four donors were computed using OLGA. Here the immuneACCESS table is served through TCRdb, limited to in-frame sequences with V and J called. Missing clones are a known gap in these copies; in checked studies unresolved V genes cover under half, and the rest lacks a known reason. That table supplies the V and J calls and clone size; D and trimming were determined from the DNA. The sample profile shows roughly 720,000 clones; 90% of them were found once. The leading ten clones occupy more than 30% of the sample.

This clonotype was sampled from a man aged 18 to 30 in good health. Some clones in this sample may be carry-over from other donors' samples. The rearranged chain carries TRBV4-1 and TRBJ2-7, with no confident D gene call. Material for sequencing was memory CD8+ T cells from PBMCs. In light of the paper, this sample's cell subset or site label describes: CD45RO+ cells pooled with CCR7-negative TemRA cells. The CDR3 protein sequence reads: CASSQDDGSYEQYF. The nucleotide sequence is TGCGCCAGCAGCCAAGATGACGGCTCCTACGAGCAGTACTTC.